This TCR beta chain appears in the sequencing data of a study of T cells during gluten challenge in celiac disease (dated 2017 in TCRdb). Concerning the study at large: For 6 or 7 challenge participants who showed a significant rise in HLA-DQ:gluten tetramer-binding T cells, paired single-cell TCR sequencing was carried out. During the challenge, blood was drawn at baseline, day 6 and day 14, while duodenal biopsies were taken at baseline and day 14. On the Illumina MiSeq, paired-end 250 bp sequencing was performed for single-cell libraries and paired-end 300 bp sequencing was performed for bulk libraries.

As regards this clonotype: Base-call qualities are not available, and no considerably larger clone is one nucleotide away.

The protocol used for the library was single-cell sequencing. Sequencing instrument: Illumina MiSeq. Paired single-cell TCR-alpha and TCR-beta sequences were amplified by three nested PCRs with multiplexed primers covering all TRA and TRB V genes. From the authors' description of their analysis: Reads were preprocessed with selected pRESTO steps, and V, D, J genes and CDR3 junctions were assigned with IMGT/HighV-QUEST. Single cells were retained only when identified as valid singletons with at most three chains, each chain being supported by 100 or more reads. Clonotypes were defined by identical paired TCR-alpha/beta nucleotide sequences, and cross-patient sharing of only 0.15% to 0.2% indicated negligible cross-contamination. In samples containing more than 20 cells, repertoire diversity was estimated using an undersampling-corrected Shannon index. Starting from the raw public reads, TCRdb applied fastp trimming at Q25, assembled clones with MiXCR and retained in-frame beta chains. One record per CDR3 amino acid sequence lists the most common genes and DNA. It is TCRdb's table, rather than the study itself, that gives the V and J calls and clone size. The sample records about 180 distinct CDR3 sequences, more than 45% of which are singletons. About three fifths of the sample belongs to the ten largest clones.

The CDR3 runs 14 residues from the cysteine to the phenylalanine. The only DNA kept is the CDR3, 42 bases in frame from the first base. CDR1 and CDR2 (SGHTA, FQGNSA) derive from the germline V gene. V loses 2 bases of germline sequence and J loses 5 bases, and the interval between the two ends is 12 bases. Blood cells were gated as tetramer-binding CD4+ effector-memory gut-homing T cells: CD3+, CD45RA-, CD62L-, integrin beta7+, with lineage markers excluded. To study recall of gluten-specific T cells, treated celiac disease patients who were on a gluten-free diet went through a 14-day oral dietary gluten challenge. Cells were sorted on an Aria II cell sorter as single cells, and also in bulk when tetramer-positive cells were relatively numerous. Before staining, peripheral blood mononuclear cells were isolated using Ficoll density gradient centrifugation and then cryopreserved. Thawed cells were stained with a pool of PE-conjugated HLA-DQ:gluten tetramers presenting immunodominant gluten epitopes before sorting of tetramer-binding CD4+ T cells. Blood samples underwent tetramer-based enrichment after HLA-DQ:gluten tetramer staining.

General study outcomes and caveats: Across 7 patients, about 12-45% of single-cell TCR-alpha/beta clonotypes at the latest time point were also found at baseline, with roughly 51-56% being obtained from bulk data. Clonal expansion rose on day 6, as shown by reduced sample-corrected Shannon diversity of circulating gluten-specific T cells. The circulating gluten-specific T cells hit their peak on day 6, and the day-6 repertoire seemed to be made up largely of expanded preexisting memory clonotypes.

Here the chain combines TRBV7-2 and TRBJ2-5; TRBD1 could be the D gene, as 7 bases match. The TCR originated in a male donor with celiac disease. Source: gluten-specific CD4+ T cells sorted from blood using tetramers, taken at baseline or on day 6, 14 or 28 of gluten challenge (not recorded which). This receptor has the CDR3 CASSLRPGGETQYF. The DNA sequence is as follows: TGTGCCAGCAGCTTAAGGCCAGGGGGGGAGACCCAGTACTTC. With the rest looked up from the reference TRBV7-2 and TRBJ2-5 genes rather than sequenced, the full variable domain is GAGVSQSPSNKVTEKGKDVELRCDPISGHTALYWYRQSLGQGLEFLIYFQGNSAPDKSGLPSDRFSAERTGGSVSTLTIQRTQQEDSAVYLCASSLRPGGETQYFGPGTRLLVL.